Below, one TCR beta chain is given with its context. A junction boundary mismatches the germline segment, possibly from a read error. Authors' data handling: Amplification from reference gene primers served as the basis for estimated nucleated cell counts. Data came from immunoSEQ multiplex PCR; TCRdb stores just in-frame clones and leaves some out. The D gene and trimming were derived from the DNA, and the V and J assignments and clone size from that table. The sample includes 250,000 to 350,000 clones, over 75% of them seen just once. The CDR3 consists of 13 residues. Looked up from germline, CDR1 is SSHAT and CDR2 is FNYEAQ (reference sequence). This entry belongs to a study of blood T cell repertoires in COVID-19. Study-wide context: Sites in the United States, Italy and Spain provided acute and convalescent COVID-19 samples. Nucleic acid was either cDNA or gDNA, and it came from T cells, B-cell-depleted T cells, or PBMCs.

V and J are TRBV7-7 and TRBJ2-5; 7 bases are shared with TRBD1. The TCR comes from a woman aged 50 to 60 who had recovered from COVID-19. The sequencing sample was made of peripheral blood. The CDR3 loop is CASSHDREETQYF. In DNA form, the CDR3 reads TGTGCTAGCAGCCACGACAGGGAAGAGACCCAGTACTTC.